Listed here are 26 T cell receptor beta chains from one sample, sequenced in a study of cytomegalovirus exposure and HLA in healthy donors. The assay was immunoSEQ multiplex PCR, and TCRdb's table has in-frame clones only and misses some. This table has 95,000 to 150,000 clones, roughly 87% appearing once. The sequenced sample was PBMCs. The receptor source for this set is a woman between 18 and 29 years old in good health and CMV-seronegative.

The chain is built from TRBV6-1 and TRBJ1-1, with 8 bases lining up with TRBD1. The germline V gene has CDR1 MNHNS and CDR2 SASEGT. With V trimmed by 7 bases and J by 7 bases, 8 bases remained unmatched. CDR3 size: 13 residues. The CDR3 here is CASTKTGAIEAFF. The CDR3 DNA follows: TGTGCCAGCACCAAGACAGGGGCCATTGAAGCTTTCTTT.

The chain joins TRBV29-1 to TRBJ1-2, with 7 nucleotides matching TRBD1. The J segment lost 5 bases and the V segment lost 3 bases, leaving 9 bases of the junction unmatched. The CDR3 loop spans 14 amino acids. Germline V gene lookup returns CDR1 SQVTM and CDR2 ANQGSEA. This chain's CDR3 is CSVESEGARYGYTF. The CDR3 DNA reads TGCAGCGTTGAGTCTGAGGGGGCTCGGTATGGCTACACCTTC.

CDR3: CASSRKGTGHGELFF. The DNA for the CDR3 is TGTGCCAGCAGCAGAAAAGGAACAGGGCACGGGGAGCTGTTTTTT. This chain joins TRBV21-1 and TRBJ2-2; the table's D gene call, TRBD1, was not cross checked with the DNA. TRBV21-1 is annotated as a pseudogene. This CDR3 has 15 residues.

The chain uses TRBV28 and TRBJ2-7, with D perhaps TRBD1 (6 bases). CDR3 length: 12 amino acids. Germline assignment: CDR1 MDHEN and CDR2 SYDVKM. V was cut by 6 bases and J by 6 bases, with 12 bases left in between. The CDR3 here is CASSPPGAEQYV. As DNA, the CDR3 is TGTGCCAGCAGCCCTCCAGGGGCCGAGCAGTACGTC.

The genes are TRBV5-6 and TRBJ1-3, with unresolved D. Between the trimmed V and J ends, which lost 4 bases and 0 bases, there was a span of 8 bases. Per the germline V gene, CDR1 is SGHDT and CDR2 is YYEEEE. The CDR3 totals 14 residues. The CDR3 DNA sequence: TGTGCCAGCAGCCTCACAGACTCTGGAAACACCATATATTTT. This translates into CASSLTDSGNTIYF.

This rearrangement joins TRBV6-5 to TRBJ1-6, with 8 bases that match TRBD1. CDR3 length: 16 residues. V was clipped by 0 bases and J by 5 bases; unmatched bases: 3. Germline V CDR1 and CDR2: MNHEY, SVGAGI. The CDR3 loop is CASSYSTGGDNSPLHF. The CDR3 DNA reads TGTGCCAGCAGTTACTCAACAGGGGGGGATAATTCACCCCTCCACTTT.

In its sample, this clone was seen a few times. This chain joins TRBV19 and TRBJ2-2; 7 nucleotides line up with TRBD2. V was pared by 3 bases and J by 6 bases, with 13 bases of the junction left unmatched. The CDR3 runs 17 residues. The germline CDR1 and CDR2 sequences are LNHDA and SQIVND (reference sequence). The CDR3 spells CASSMFSAGAYAGELFF. The CDR3 DNA reads as TGTGCCAGTAGTATGTTCTCGGCGGGAGCATATGCCGGGGAGCTGTTTTTT.

The gene calls are TRBV29-1 and TRBJ2-3; the D gene is possibly TRBD2 (5 bases). Germline CDR1 and CDR2: SQVTM and ANQGSEA. The CDR3 is 14 amino acids. Trimming took off 3 bases at V and 4 bases at J, with 14 bases between the two ends. The CDR3 reads CSVDGSPLADTQYF. CDR3 in DNA: TGCAGCGTTGATGGGTCCCCACTAGCAGATACGCAGTATTTT.

The table lists this clone with a few counts. V and J are TRBV2 and TRBJ1-2; TRBD1 agrees at 9 bases. Unmatched junction bases numbered 1, after V lost 4 bases and J lost 1 base. The germline gives CDR1 SNHLY, CDR2 FYNNEI. CDR3 size: 14 residues. CDR3 nucleotides: TGTGCCAGCAGTGGACAGGGGGGTAACTATGGCTACACCTTC. Encoded protein: CASSGQGGNYGYTF.

This clone showed up just a few times. The rearrangement joins TRBV7-7 to TRBJ2-2; D gene ambiguous. Germline V gene sequence: CDR1 SSHAT, CDR2 FNYEAQ (reference sequence). This CDR3 is 14 amino acids long. V gave up 1 base and J gave up 7 bases, with 10 bases separating them. CDR3 bases: TGTGCCAGCAGCTTAGGTGTTAGTAACGGGGAGCTGTTTTTT. As protein: CASSLGVSNGELFF.

V is TRBV7-2 and J is TRBJ2-1, with 15 positions matching TRBD2. Losses at the gene ends were 5 bases for V and 7 bases for J; bases not matched to a gene: 3. Germline CDR1 SGHTA, CDR2 FQGNSA. CDR3 size: 15 residues. CDR3 protein: CASSRTSGGGNEQFF. CDR3 DNA: TGTGCCAGCAGCCGGACTAGCGGGGGGGGAAATGAGCAGTTCTTC.

This chain uses TRBV9 with TRBJ1-1, with TRBD1 matching 7 bases. V lost 3 bases to trimming and J lost 11 bases; unmatched junction nucleotides: 13. Germline-derived CDR1 and CDR2 are SGDLS and YYNGEE. The CDR3 is 14 amino acids. In nucleotides, the CDR3 is TGTGCCAGCAGCGCCTCGACAGGGAGAGGTGTGGCTTTCTTT. It codes for CASSASTGRGVAFF.

CDR3 in amino acids: CASSLSKGGATEAFF. The CDR3 DNA follows: TGTGCCAGCAGTCTGTCGAAAGGGGGGGCCACTGAAGCTTTCTTT. The chain has TRBV25-1 and TRBJ1-1; D perhaps matches TRBD1 (6 bases). CDR1 MGHDK and CDR2 SYGVNS come from the germline V gene. Trimming removed 5 bases from V and 4 bases from J, with 17 bases in between. The CDR3 length is 15 residues.

V usage is TRBV5-6 and J usage is TRBJ2-4; maybe TRBD2 (6 bases). The V gene's germline CDR1 is SGHDT and CDR2 YYEEEE. Trimming took off 4 bases at V and 1 base at J, with 12 bases between the two ends. The CDR3 contains 15 residues. The CDR3 DNA sequence: TGTGCCAGCAGCCTGTGGGGGGTGGCCAAAAACATTCAGTACTTC. This encodes CASSLWGVAKNIQYF. Drawing the rest from reference TRBV5-6 and TRBJ2-4, the complete variable domain is DAGVTQSPTHLIKTRGQQVTLRCSPKSGHDTVSWYQQALGQGPQFIFQYYEEEERQRGNFPDRFSGHQFPNYSSELNVNALLLGDSALYLCASSLWGVAKNIQYFGAGTRLSVL.

CDR3 in amino acids: CASSPLDGDYGYTF. The CDR3 DNA reads TGTGCCAGCAGTCCTCTCGACGGAGACTATGGCTACACCTTC. The chain uses TRBV6-5 and TRBJ1-2, with D unclear. Germline values: CDR1 MNHEY, CDR2 SVGAGI. Trimming stripped 5 bases from V and 3 bases from J, with 13 bases between. There are 14 residues in the CDR3.

The V gene is TRBV7-7, the J gene TRBJ2-2; D perhaps matches TRBD1 (5 bases). The CDR3 has 13 amino acids. The V end lost 3 bases, the J end lost 5 bases, and 7 bases lay between the germline ends. Germline V gives CDR1 SSHAT, CDR2 FNYEAQ (reference sequence). This CDR3 is CASSFRQTGELFF. The CDR3 region has the DNA TGTGCCAGCAGCTTCAGACAGACCGGGGAGCTGTTTTTT.

The V and J genes are TRBV25-1 and TRBJ2-7, with D tentatively TRBD2 (5 bases). Germline CDR1 reads MGHDK; CDR2 reads SYGVNS. The V gene lost 3 bases and the J gene lost 4 bases, with 13 bases spanning the gap. The CDR3 spans 14 residues. The CDR3 DNA reads TGTGCCAGCAGTGAGGCTTCCGGGGTTTACGAGCAGTACTTC. This gives the protein CASSEASGVYEQYF.

This clone was detected once. The rearrangement joins TRBV11-2 to TRBJ2-1; D is perhaps TRBD2 (6 bases). V lost 0 bases and J 7 bases, leaving 19 bases between the germline ends. The CDR3 runs 17 residues. Germline values: CDR1 SGHAT, CDR2 FQNNGV. The CDR3 loop is CASSLDRGSGNLNEQFF. For the CDR3, the DNA is TGTGCCAGCAGCTTAGATCGGGGGTCAGGGAATTTAAATGAGCAGTTCTTC. The full variable domain, with the rest looked up from reference TRBV11-2 and TRBJ2-1, is EAGVAQSPRYKIIEKRQSVAFWCNPISGHATLYWYQQILGQGPKLLIQFQNNGVVDDSQLPKDRFSAERLKGVDSTLKIQPAKLEDSAVYLCASSLDRGSGNLNEQFFGPGTRLTVL.

This chain connects TRBV4-1 to TRBJ2-1; 8 bases are a match to TRBD2. J gave up 5 bases and V 4 bases, and 10 bases lay outside the gene matches. This CDR3 comprises 16 residues. CDR1 is MGHRA and CDR2 is YSYEKL in the germline V gene. CDR3: CASSRISGREDNEQFF. The CDR3 DNA is TGCGCCAGCAGCCGGATATCTGGGCGGGAGGACAATGAGCAGTTCTTC.

The V gene is TRBV28, the J gene TRBJ1-2; D is uncertain. The CDR3 loop spans 12 amino acids. CDR1 is MDHEN and CDR2 is SYDVKM in the germline V gene. The V end was cut by 6 bases, the J end by 8 bases, with 13 bases between. CDR3 amino acids: CASRQPHGGYTF. CDR3 DNA: TGTGCCAGCAGGCAGCCTCACGGGGGCTACACCTTC.

The V call is TRBV10-1, the J call TRBJ2-7; 9 nucleotides line up with TRBD2. Trimming removed 2 bases from V and 7 bases from J; junction bases left unmatched: 9. Germline CDR1 WNHNN, CDR2 SYGVQD (reference sequence). The CDR3 consists of 15 residues. The CDR3 sequence: CASSELGSGSGEQYF. The CDR3, as DNA: TGCGCCAGCAGTGAGCTGGGTAGCGGGAGTGGGGAGCAGTACTTC.

As DNA, the CDR3 is TGTGCCAGCAGCCCGGCAGGGGAACAAGAGACCCAGTACTTC. It is translated as CASSPAGEQETQYF. V and J are TRBV9 and TRBJ2-5, with D maybe TRBD1 (6 bases). The CDR3 is 14 residues long. CDR1 is SGDLS and CDR2 is YYNGEE in the germline V gene. Trimming took 4 bases from V and 2 from J, leaving 12 bases between them.

This chain uses TRBV5-1 with TRBJ1-1; D gene uncertain. Germline V gene data show CDR1 as SGHRS and CDR2 as YFSETQ. This CDR3 has 13 residues. V was cut by 3 bases and J by 5 bases, with 11 bases left in between. DNA of the CDR3: TGCGCCAGCAGCTCCCGGCGAGGGACTGAAGCTTTCTTT. It encodes CASSSRRGTEAFF.

The V and J genes are TRBV5-1 and TRBJ2-3; TRBD2 agrees at 11 bases. The ends lost 1 base at V and 3 bases at J; junction bases unmatched: 4. This CDR3 is 16 amino acids long. Germline V gene data show CDR1 as SGHRS and CDR2 as YFSETQ. CDR3 nucleotides: TGCGCCAGCAGCTTGCTTAGCGGGGGGGCGACAGATACGCAGTATTTT. The encoded protein is CASSLLSGGATDTQYF. The entire variable domain, with the rest obtained from reference TRBV5-1 and TRBJ2-3, is as follows: KAGVTQTPRYLIKTRGQQVTLSCSPISGHRSVSWYQQTPGQGLQFLFEYFSETQRNKGNFPGRFSGRQFSNSRSEMNVSTLELGDSALYLCASSLLSGGATDTQYFGPGTRLTVL.

The V call is TRBV2, the J call TRBJ2-1, with D tentatively TRBD2 (6 bases). V dropped 5 bases and J dropped 0 bases, with 11 bases sitting between them. This CDR3 is built from 15 residues. CDR1 and CDR2 (germline): SNHLY, FYNNEI. The DNA for the CDR3 is TGTGCCAGCAGTCCATCTAGCGCCTCCTACAATGAGCAGTTCTTC. It specifies CASSPSSASYNEQFF.

The V call is TRBV7-6, the J call TRBJ2-5; tentatively, D is TRBD1 (6 bases). V shed 1 base and J shed 0 bases, with 15 bases lying between them. Germline V CDR1 and CDR2: SGHVS, FNYEAQ. The CDR3 runs to 17 residues. CDR3 region: CASSLVRGRTYQETQYF. CDR3 nucleotides: TGTGCCAGCAGCTTAGTAAGGGGGAGAACGTACCAAGAGACCCAGTACTTC. Full variable domain (missing parts from reference TRBV7-6 and TRBJ2-5): GAGVSQSPRYKVTKRGQDVALRCDPISGHVSLYWYRQALGQGPEFLTYFNYEAQQDKSGLPNDRFSAERPEGSISTLTIQRTEQRDSAMYRCASSLVRGRTYQETQYFGPGTRLLVL.